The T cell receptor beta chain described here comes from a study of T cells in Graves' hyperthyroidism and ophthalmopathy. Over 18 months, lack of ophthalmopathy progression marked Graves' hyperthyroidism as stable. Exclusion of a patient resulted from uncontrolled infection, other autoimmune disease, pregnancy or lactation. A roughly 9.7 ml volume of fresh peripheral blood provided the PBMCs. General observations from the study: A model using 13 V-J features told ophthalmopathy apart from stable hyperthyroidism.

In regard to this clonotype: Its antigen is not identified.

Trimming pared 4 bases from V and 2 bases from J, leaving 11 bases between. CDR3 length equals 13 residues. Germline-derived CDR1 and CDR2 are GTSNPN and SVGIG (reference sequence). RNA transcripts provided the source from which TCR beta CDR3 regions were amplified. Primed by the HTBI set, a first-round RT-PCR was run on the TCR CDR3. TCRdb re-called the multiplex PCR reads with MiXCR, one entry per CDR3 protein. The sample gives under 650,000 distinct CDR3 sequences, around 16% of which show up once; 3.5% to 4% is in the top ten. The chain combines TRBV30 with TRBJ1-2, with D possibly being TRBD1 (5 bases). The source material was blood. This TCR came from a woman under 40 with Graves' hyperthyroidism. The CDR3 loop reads CAWMGPGNYGYTF. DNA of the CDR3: TGTGCCTGGATGGGGCCAGGGAACTATGGCTACACCTTC. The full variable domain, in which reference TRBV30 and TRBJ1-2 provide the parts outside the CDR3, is SQTIHQWPATLVQPVGSPLSLECTVEGTSNPNLYWYRQAAGRGLQLLFYSVGIGQISSEVPQNLSASRPQDRQFILSSKKLLLSDSGFYLCAWMGPGNYGYTFGSGTRLTVV.